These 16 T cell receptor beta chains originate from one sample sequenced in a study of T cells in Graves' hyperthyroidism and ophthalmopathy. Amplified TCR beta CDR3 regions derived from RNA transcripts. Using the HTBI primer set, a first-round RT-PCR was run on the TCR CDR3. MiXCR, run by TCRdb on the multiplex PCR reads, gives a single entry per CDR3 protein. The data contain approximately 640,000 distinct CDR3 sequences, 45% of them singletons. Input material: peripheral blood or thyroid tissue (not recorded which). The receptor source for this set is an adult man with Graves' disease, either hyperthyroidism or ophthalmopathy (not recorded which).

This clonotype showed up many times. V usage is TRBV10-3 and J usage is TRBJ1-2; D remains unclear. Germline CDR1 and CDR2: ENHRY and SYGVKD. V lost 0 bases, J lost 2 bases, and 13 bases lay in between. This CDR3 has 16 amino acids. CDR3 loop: CAISESWVSQNYGYTF. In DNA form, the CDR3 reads TGTGCCATCAGTGAGTCTTGGGTTTCCCAAAACTATGGCTACACCTTC.

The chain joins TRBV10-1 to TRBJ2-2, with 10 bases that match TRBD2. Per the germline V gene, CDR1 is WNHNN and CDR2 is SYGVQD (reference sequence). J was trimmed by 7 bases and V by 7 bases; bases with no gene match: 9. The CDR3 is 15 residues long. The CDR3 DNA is TGCGCCAGCATAGGAATAGCGGGAGGAGACGGGGAGCTGTTTTTT. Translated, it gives CASIGIAGGDGELFF.

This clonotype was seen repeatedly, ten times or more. The CDR3 is CSVDGQGMNTEAFF. CDR3 nucleotides: TGCAGCGTTGATGGGCAGGGGATGAACACTGAAGCTTTCTTT. This chain uses TRBV29-1 with TRBJ1-1; TRBD1 might be the D (6 bases). This CDR3 has 14 amino acids. The germline CDR1 and CDR2 sequences are SQVTM and ANQGSEA. The V gene lost 3 bases and the J gene lost 0 bases, with 11 bases spanning the gap.

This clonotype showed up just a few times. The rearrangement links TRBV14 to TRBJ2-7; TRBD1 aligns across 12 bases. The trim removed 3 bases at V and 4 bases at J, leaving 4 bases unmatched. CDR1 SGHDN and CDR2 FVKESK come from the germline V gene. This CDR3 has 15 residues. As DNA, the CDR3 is TGTGCCAGCAGCCAGGGACAGGGGGCGAATTACGAGCAGTACTTC. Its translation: CASSQGQGANYEQYF.

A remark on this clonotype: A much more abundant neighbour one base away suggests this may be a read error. This chain's CDR3 is CASSVGGSNSPLHF. The CDR3 DNA is TGTGCCAGCAGCGTAGGGGGCAGTAATTCACCCCTCCACTTT. The rearrangement joins TRBV9 to TRBJ1-6, with D possibly matching TRBD1 (5 bases). Trimming shortened V by 0 bases and J by 6 bases, and 7 bases separated the two germline ends. This CDR3 spans 14 amino acids. CDR1 is SGDLS and CDR2 is YYNGEE in the germline V gene.

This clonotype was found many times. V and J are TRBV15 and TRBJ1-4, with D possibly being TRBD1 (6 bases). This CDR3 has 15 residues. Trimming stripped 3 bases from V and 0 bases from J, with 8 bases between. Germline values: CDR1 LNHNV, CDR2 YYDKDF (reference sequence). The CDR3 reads CATSSPGATNEKLFF. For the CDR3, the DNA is TGTGCCACCAGCAGCCCAGGGGCAACTAATGAAAAACTGTTTTTT.

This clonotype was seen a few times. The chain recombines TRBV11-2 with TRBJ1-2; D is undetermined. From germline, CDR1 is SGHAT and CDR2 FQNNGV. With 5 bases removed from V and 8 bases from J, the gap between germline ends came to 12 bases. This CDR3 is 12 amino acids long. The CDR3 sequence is CASSNFTVGYTF. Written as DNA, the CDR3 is TGTGCCAGCAGCAATTTTACTGTAGGCTACACCTTC.

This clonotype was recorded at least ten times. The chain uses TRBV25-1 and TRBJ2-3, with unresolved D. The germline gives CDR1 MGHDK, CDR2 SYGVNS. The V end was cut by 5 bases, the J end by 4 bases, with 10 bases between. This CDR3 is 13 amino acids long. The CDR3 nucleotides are TGTGCCAGCAGTTTGCGCGGCCCAGATACGCAGTATTTT. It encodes CASSLRGPDTQYF.

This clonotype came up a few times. DNA of the CDR3: TGTGCCAGCAGTTACGACAGGGCTTCGGAAAAACTGTTTTTT. Translation gives CASSYDRASEKLFF. V usage is TRBV12-3 or TRBV12-4 and J usage is TRBJ1-4, with 7 bases matching TRBD1. CDR3 length equals 14 residues. With 4 bases clipped from V and 8 bases from J, the junction kept 7 bases outside the gene matches.

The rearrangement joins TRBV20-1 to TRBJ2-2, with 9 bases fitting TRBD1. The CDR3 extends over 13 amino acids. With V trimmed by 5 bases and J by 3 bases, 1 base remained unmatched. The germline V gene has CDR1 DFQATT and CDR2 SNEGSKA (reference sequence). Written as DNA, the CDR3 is TGCAGTGCTCGGACAGGGGACACCGGGGAGCTGTTTTTT. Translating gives CSARTGDTGELFF.

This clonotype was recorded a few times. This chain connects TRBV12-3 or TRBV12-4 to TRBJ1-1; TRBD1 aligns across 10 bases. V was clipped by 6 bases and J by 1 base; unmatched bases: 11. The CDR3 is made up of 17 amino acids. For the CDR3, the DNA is TGTGCCAGCAGCGCCCCGACAGGGGGCCTGGGGAACACTGAAGCTTTCTTT. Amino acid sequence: CASSAPTGGLGNTEAFF.

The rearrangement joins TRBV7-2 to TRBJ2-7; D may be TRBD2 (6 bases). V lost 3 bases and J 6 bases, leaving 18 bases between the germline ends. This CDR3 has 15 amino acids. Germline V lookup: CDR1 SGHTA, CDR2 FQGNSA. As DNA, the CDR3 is TGTGCCAGCAGCTTGTTGCCGGGACTCAGTTGCGAGCAGTACTTC. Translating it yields CASSLLPGLSCEQYF.

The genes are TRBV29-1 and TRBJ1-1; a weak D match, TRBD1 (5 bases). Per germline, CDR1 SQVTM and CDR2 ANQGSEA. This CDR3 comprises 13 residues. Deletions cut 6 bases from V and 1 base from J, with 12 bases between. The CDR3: CSVAHRTNTEAFF. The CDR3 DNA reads TGCAGCGTAGCCCACAGGACGAACACTGAAGCTTTCTTT. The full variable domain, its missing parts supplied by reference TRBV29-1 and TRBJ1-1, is SAVISQKPSRDICQRGTSLTIQCQVDSQVTMMFWYRQQPGQSLTLIATANQGSEATYESGFVIDKFPISRPNLTFSTLTVSNMSPEDSSIYLCSVAHRTNTEAFFGQGTRLTVV.

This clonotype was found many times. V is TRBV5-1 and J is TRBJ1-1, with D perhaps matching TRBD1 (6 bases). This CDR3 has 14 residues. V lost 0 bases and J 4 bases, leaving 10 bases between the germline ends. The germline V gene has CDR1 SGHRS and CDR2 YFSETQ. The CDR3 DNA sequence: TGCGCCAGCAGCTTGGTGGGGGCTGGCACTGAAGCTTTCTTT. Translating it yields CASSLVGAGTEAFF. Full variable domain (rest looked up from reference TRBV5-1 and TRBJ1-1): KAGVTQTPRYLIKTRGQQVTLSCSPISGHRSVSWYQQTPGQGLQFLFEYFSETQRNKGNFPGRFSGRQFSNSRSEMNVSTLELGDSALYLCASSLVGAGTEAFFGQGTRLTVV.

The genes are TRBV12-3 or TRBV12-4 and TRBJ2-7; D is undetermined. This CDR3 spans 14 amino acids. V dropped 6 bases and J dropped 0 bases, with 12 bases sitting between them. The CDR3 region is CASSSTLSSYEQYF. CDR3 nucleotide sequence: TGTGCCAGCAGCTCGACACTGAGCTCCTACGAGCAGTACTTC.

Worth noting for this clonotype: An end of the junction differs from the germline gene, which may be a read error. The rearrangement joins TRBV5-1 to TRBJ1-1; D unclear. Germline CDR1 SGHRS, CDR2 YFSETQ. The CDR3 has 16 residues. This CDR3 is CASSLGARGMNTEAFF. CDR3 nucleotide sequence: TGTGCCAGCAGCTTGGGCGCCCGGGGAATGAACACTGAAGCTTTCTTT.